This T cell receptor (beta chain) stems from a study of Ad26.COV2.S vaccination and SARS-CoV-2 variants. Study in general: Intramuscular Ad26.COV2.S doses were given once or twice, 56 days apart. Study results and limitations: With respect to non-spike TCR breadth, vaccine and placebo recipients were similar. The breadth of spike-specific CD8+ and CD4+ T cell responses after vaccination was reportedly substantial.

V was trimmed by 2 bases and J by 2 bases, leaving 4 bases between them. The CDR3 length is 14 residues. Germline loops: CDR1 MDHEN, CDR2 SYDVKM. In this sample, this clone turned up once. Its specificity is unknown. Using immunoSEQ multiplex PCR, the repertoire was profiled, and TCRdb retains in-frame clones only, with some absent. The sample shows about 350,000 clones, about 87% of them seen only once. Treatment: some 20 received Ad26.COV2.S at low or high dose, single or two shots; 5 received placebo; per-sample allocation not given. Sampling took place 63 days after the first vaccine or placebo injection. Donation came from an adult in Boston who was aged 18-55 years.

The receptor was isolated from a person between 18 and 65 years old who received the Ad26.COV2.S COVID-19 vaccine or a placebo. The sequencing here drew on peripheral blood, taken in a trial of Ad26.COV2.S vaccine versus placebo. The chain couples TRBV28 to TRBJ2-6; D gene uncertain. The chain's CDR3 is CASSLIAGANVLTF. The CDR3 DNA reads TGTGCCAGCAGTTTAATCGCTGGGGCCAACGTCCTGACTTTC.